This TCR beta chain was documented in a study of blood T cell repertoires in COVID-19. Study-wide context: The analysed material was cDNA or gDNA that came from T cells, B-cell-depleted T cells, or PBMCs.

In the authors' workflow: Nucleated cell number was recorded as an estimate derived from reference gene primer amplification. TCRdb keeps only in-frame clones here, not all; method: immunoSEQ multiplex PCR. The DNA gave D and trimming, while V, J and clone size come from that table. Of under 200,000 clones in the sample, approximately 90% are singletons; the top ten hold roughly 0.99%. The table lists this clone with a few counts. V lost 1 base and J 6 bases, leaving 7 bases between the germline ends. Per the germline V gene, CDR1 is SGHAT and CDR2 is FQNNGV. This CDR3 spans 14 amino acids. This chain links TRBV11-2 with TRBJ1-6; D ambiguous. The sequence was collected from a man younger than 35 with acute or convalescent COVID-19. The sample was peripheral blood. DNA for the CDR3: TGTGCCAGCAGCTTAGTACTCGTTAATTCACCCCTCCACTTT. Encoded protein: CASSLVLVNSPLHF.